Included here is one TCR beta chain sequence, with context. This sample was included in a study of blood T cell repertoires in COVID-19. In the study overall: Samples representing acute and convalescent COVID-19 were sourced from the United States, Italy and Spain. Sample material is recorded as cDNA or gDNA derived from T cells, B-cell-depleted T cells, or PBMCs.

Study processing details: The assay estimated nucleated cells by amplifying reference gene primers. The method was immunoSEQ multiplex PCR; TCRdb's version includes in-frame clones alone and lacks a portion of them. The V and J calls and clone size are taken from that table; D and trimming were inferred from the DNA. The sample has under 200,000 clones; just under 90% are singletons. Seattle participants joined during active infection and were tracked over time. The CDR3 extends over 15 amino acids. Unmatched junction bases numbered 6, after V lost 1 base and J lost 5 bases. Germline V CDR1 and CDR2: SGHTA, FQGNSA.

The receptor's source is an older woman with COVID-19, enrolled during active disease. The chain couples TRBV7-2 to TRBJ2-5; 8 bases agree with TRBD2. The sample consisted of peripheral blood. CDR3 DNA sequence: TGTGCCAGCAGCTTAGTCATAGCGGGGTGGGAGACCCAGTACTTC. This translates into CASSLVIAGWETQYF.